This entry is about one T cell receptor beta chain. Antigen unknown. Clones were sequenced by immunoSEQ multiplex PCR, and TCRdb holds only the in-frame ones, with some missing. Of 300,000 to 400,000 clones in the sample, 80% to 90% were seen once. The treatment: over 15 received Ad26.COV2.S at low or high dose, single or two shots; about 5 received placebo; per-sample allocation not given. All samples were drawn on day 63, counting from the first vaccine or placebo injection. The sample belongs to a study of Ad26.COV2.S vaccination and SARS-CoV-2 variants. Study findings and constraints: Breadth measured for non-spike TCRs was similar across vaccine and placebo recipients. Recipients given vaccine exceeded placebo recipients in spike-specific TCR breadth. Marked by substantial breadth, spike-specific CD8+ and CD4+ T cell responses were reportedly seen after vaccination.

There are 16 residues in the CDR3. Germline assignment: CDR1 SGDLS and CDR2 YYNGEE. The V gene end was trimmed by 4 bases and the J gene end by 1 base; junction bases not matched to a gene: 6. The starting material was peripheral blood, obtained in a trial of Ad26.COV2.S vaccine versus placebo. The rearrangement uses TRBV9 and TRBJ1-3; 9 bases match TRBD1. The receptor was isolated from a person aged 18-65 years who received the Ad26.COV2.S COVID-19 vaccine or a placebo. This CDR3 is CASSPAGTGSGNTIYF. Written as DNA, the CDR3 is TGTGCCAGCAGCCCAGCCGGGACAGGGTCTGGAAACACCATATATTTT.